The 12 T cell receptor beta chains reported below all come from one sample, sequenced in a study of T-cell reconstitution after alpha-beta-depleted transplantation in children. A library of TCRbeta sequences, prepared with unique molecular identifiers, was generated. MiXCR, run by TCRdb on the PCR reads, gives a single entry per CDR3 protein. The sample yields about 830,000 distinct CDR3 sequences, around 17% seen once. The sequencing here drew on PBMCs, mostly from graft donor cells, taken 360 days after TCRalphabeta/CD19-depleted stem cell transplant. The receptors shown here come from a male patient younger than 18 who had a stem cell transplant for acute lymphoblastic leukemia, so the T cells may come from the graft donor.

The chain is built from TRBV29-1 and TRBJ1-2, with 7 nucleotides matching TRBD1. Germline-derived CDR1 and CDR2 are SQVTM and ANQGSEA. J gave up 4 bases and V 5 bases, and 10 bases lay outside the gene matches. The CDR3 length is 14 residues. The DNA of the CDR3 is TGCAGCGTTAGCCTAACGACAGGGCCCTATGGCTACACCTTC. Translated: CSVSLTTGPYGYTF.

The chain employs TRBV7-6 and TRBJ1-2; tentatively, D is TRBD1 (5 bases). Germline loops: CDR1 SGHVS, CDR2 FNYEAQ. The germline V and J ends were trimmed by 1 base and 2 bases, with 11 bases remaining between them. This CDR3 has 15 amino acids. The CDR3 region has the DNA TGTGCCAGCAGCTTAGGGGTGGGGGACAACTATGGCTACACCTTC. It yields the protein CASSLGVGDNYGYTF. Using reference TRBV7-6 and TRBJ1-2 for the parts outside the CDR3, the full variable domain is GAGVSQSPRYKVTKRGQDVALRCDPISGHVSLYWYRQALGQGPEFLTYFNYEAQQDKSGLPNDRFSAERPEGSISTLTIQRTEQRDSAMYRCASSLGVGDNYGYTFGSGTRLTVV.

This rearrangement joins TRBV12-3 or TRBV12-4 to TRBJ2-1, with 8 bases fitting TRBD2. CDR3 length: 18 amino acids. The J segment lost 5 bases and the V segment lost 6 bases, leaving 18 bases of the junction unmatched. CDR3 in DNA: TGTGCCAGCAGGTCATTCCACTTAGCGGGACAAATGGACAATGAGCAGTTCTTC. It specifies CASRSFHLAGQMDNEQFF.

V and J are TRBV10-2 and TRBJ2-1; D is undetermined. The CDR3 length is 15 residues. V shed 0 bases and J shed 3 bases, with 9 bases lying between them. Germline V gene lookup returns CDR1 WSHSY and CDR2 SAAADI. This CDR3 is CASSESRIIYNEQFF. CDR3 nucleotides: TGCGCCAGCAGTGAGTCTAGGATTATCTACAATGAGCAGTTCTTC.

This chain connects TRBV12-3 or TRBV12-4 to TRBJ1-5; D unresolved. CDR3 length equals 16 residues. With 1 base removed from V and 5 bases from J, the gap between germline ends came to 15 bases. The CDR3 DNA is TGTGCCAGCAGTTTAGTCATGCGGGCCTGGGATCAGCCCCAGCATTTT. The encoded protein is CASSLVMRAWDQPQHF.

The rearrangement joins TRBV5-1 to TRBJ2-5; possibly TRBD1 for D (6 bases). V lost 2 bases and J lost 1, with 12 bases in between. The CDR3 consists of 15 residues. Germline CDR1 SGHRS, CDR2 YFSETQ. The CDR3 DNA reads as TGCGCCAGCAGCTTTAGGGACAAAGGCCAAGAGACCCAGTACTTC. It specifies CASSFRDKGQETQYF.

A few counts support this clonotype. V and J are TRBV15 and TRBJ2-1; 15 bases match TRBD2. CDR3 size: 15 residues. The V gene end was trimmed by 9 bases and the J gene end by 9 bases; junction bases not matched to a gene: 9. Germline CDR1 LNHNV, CDR2 YYDKDF (reference sequence). Here the CDR3 DNA reads TGTGCCACTTCCTCCGGGACTAGCGGGAGGCGTGAGCAGTTCTTC. It is translated as CATSSGTSGRREQFF.

This clonotype came up once. The V gene is TRBV5-6, the J gene TRBJ1-2; D gene unclear. Germline V gene data show CDR1 as SGHDT and CDR2 as YYEEEE. The CDR3 sequence is 12 residues long. The ends were cut back, 2 bases at V and 4 bases at J, with 6 bases in the middle. CDR3 DNA sequence: TGTGCCAGCAGCTTCAGCCCCTATGGCTACACCTTC. This codes for CASSFSPYGYTF.

The J gene is TRBJ1-5, the V gene TRBV15; D is possibly TRBD1 (6 bases). CDR3 length equals 15 residues. The V and J ends lost 3 bases and 2 bases respectively, with 11 bases between them. Germline CDR1 is LNHNV and CDR2 is YYDKDF (reference sequence). The CDR3 sequence: CATSRPGVRNQPQHF. DNA for the CDR3: TGTGCCACCAGCAGGCCAGGGGTTCGCAATCAGCCCCAGCATTTT. The whole variable domain, filled in from reference TRBV15 and TRBJ1-5, reads DAMVIQNPRYQVTQFGKPVTLSCSQTLNHNVMYWYQQKSSQAPKLLFHYYDKDFNNEADTPDNFQSRRPNTSFCFLDIRSPGLGDTAMYLCATSRPGVRNQPQHFGDGTRLSIL.

The chain carries TRBV7-3 and TRBJ1-1; 9 bases match TRBD1. The CDR3 covers 16 residues. Germline V gene sequence: CDR1 SGHTA, CDR2 FQGTGA. J was trimmed by 5 bases and V by 3 bases; bases with no gene match: 10. The CDR3 region is CASSFNPDRGWTEAFF. CDR3 nucleotide sequence: TGTGCCAGCAGCTTTAATCCGGACAGGGGATGGACTGAAGCTTTCTTT.

The chain recombines TRBV6-1 with TRBJ1-2, with 7 bases identical to TRBD1. Germline V gives CDR1 MNHNS, CDR2 SASEGT. The CDR3 runs 15 residues. Trimming removed 3 bases from V and 2 bases from J; junction bases left unmatched: 6. This CDR3 is CASSDLDRVNYGYTF. The CDR3 DNA is TGTGCCAGCAGTGACCTTGACAGGGTAAACTATGGCTACACCTTC.

V is TRBV5-1 and J is TRBJ2-5; the D is unclear. Germline loops: CDR1 SGHRS, CDR2 YFSETQ. CDR3 length equals 16 residues. Trimming stripped 0 bases from V and 5 bases from J, with 17 bases between. CDR3 region: CASSLVLRAPRETQYF. The CDR3 DNA sequence: TGCGCCAGCAGCTTGGTCTTACGGGCCCCGAGGGAGACCCAGTACTTC.